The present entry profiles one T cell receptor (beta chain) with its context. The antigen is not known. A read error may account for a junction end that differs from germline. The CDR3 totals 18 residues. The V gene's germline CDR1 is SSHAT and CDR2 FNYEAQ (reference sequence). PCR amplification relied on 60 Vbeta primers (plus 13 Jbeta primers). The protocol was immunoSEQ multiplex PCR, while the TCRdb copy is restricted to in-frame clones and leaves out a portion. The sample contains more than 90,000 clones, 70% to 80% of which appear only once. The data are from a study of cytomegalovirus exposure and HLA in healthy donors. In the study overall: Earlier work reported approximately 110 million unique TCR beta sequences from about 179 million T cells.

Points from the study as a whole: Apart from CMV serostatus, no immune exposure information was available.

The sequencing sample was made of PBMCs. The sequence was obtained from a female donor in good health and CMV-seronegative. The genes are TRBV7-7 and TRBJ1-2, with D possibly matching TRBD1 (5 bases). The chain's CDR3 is CASSSDDPPARAHYGYTF. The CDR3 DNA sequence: TGTGCTAGCAGCTCAGACGATCCCCCGGCCAGGGCCCACTATGGCTACACCTTC.